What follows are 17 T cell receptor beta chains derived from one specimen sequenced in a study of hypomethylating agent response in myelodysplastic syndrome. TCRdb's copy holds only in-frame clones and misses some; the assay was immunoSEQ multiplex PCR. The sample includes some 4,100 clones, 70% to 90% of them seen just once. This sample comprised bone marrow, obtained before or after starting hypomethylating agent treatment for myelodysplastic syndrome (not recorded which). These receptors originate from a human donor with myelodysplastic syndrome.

The CDR3 coding sequence is TGTGCCAGCAGAACCCCGGGGGAAGGTCACAATGAGCAGTTCTTC. This codes for CASRTPGEGHNEQFF. The V gene is TRBV28, the J gene TRBJ2-1; D is possibly TRBD2 (6 bases). The germline V gene encodes CDR1 MDHEN and CDR2 SYDVKM. Deletions cut 6 bases from V and 5 bases from J, with 17 bases between. The CDR3 length is 15 residues.

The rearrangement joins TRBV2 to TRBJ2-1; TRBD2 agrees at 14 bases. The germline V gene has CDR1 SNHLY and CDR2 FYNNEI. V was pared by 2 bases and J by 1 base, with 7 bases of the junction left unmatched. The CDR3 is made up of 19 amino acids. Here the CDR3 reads CASSETGTSGSGSYNEQFF. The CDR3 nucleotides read TGTGCCAGCAGTGAAACTGGGACTAGCGGGAGTGGGTCCTACAATGAGCAGTTCTTC.

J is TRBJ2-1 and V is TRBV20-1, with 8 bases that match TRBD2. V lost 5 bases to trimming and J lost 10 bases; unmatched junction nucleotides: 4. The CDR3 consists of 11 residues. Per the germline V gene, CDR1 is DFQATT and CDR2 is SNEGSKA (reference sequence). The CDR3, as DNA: TGCAGTGCTGCCGGGAGGGGCGAGCAGTTCTTC. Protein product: CSAAGRGEQFF.

The CDR3 is CASSQRDTFGQFF. CDR3 nucleotides: TGCGCCAGCAGCCAGAGGGATACATTTGGGCAGTTCTTC. The chain carries TRBV4-3 and TRBJ2-1; D perhaps matches TRBD2 (5 bases). Germline CDR1 LGHNA, CDR2 YSLEER. The V gene lost 3 bases and the J gene lost 12 bases, with 15 bases spanning the gap. The CDR3 covers 13 residues.

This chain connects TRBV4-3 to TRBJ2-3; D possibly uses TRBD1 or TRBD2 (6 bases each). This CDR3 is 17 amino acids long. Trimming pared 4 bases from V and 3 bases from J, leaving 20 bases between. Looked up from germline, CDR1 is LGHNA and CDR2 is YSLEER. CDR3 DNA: TGCGCCAGCAGCCGCATGTTGGCCTCGGGGGCGACAGATACGCAGTATTTT. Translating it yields CASSRMLASGATDTQYF.

CDR3 sequence: CASSQDLGRYNEQFF. CDR3 nucleotides: TGTGCCAGCAGCCAAGATCTGGGCAGATACAATGAGCAGTTCTTC. This chain joins TRBV14 and TRBJ2-1; D unclear. V lost 0 bases, J lost 4 bases, and 10 bases lay in between. The CDR3 is made up of 15 amino acids. Germline loops: CDR1 SGHDN, CDR2 FVKESK. The variable domain in full, completed from reference TRBV14 and TRBJ2-1, reads EAGVTQFPSHSVIEKGQTVTLRCDPISGHDNLYWYRRVMGKEIKFLLHFVKESKQDESGMPNNRFLAERTGGTYSTLKVQPAELEDSGVYFCASSQDLGRYNEQFFGPGTRLTVL.

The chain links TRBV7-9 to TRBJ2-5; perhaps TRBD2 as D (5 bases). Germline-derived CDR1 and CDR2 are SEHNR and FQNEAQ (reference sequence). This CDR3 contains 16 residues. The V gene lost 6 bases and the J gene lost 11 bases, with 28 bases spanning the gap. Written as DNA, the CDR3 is TGTGCCAGCAGTTCCCCTCGCTCGATTCTGTTGGGAGAGCAGTACTTC. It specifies CASSSPRSILLGEQYF. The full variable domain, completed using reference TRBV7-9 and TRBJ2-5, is DTGVSQNPRHKITKRGQNVTFRCDPISEHNRLYWYRQTLGQGPEFLTYFQNEAQLEKSRLLSDRFSAERPKGSFSTLEIQRTEQGDSAMYLCASSSPRSILLGEQYFGPGTRLLVL.

CDR3 residues: CASSLGLAGGETQYF. As DNA, the CDR3 is TGTGCCAGCAGCTTGGGGCTAGCGGGCGGAGAGACCCAGTACTTC. V and J are TRBV5-8 and TRBJ2-5; 8 bases agree with TRBD2. V lost 0 bases and J lost 4; bases outside the gene matches: 5. The germline V gene encodes CDR1 SGHTS and CDR2 YDEGEE. The CDR3 contains 15 residues.

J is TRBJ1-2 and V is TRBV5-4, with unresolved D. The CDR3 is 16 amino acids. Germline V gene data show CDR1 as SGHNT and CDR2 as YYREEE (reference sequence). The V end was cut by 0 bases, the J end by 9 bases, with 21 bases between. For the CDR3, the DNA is TGTGCCAGCAGCTTGGCCGGTCAGGCCGCCCCTTCGAGCTACACCTTC. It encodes CASSLAGQAAPSSYTF.

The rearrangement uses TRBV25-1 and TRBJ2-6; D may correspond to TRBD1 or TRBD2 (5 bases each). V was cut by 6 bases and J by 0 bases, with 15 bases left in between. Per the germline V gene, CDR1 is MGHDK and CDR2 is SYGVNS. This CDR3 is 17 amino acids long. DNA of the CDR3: TGTGCCAGCAGCCGGGCAGGGACCTTCTCTGGGGCCAACGTCCTGACTTTC. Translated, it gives CASSRAGTFSGANVLTF.

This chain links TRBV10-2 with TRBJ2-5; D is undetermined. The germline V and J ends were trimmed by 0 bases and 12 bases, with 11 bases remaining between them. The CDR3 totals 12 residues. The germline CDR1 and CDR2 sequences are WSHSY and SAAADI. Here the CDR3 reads CASSESIAQKYF. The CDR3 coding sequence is TGCGCCAGCAGTGAGTCTATTGCTCAGAAGTACTTC.

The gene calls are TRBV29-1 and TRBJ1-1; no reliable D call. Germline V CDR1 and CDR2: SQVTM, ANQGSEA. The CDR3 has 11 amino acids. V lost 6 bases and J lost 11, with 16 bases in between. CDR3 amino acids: CSVLGEGWAFF. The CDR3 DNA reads TGCAGCGTCCTGGGAGAGGGATGGGCTTTCTTT.

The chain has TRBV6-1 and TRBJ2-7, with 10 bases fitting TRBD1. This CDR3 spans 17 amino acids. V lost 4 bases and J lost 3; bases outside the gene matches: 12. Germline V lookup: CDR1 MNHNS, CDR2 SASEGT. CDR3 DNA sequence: TGTGCCAGCAGTGCGGACAGGGGGGGGACTAGTAACTACGAGCAGTACTTC. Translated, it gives CASSADRGGTSNYEQYF.

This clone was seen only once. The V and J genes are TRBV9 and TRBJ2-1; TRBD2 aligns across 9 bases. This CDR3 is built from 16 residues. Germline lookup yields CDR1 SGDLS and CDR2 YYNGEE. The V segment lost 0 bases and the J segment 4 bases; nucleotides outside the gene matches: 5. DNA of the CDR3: TGTGCCAGCAGCGTAGGGGGTAGCGGGAGTTACAATGAGCAGTTCTTC. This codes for CASSVGGSGSYNEQFF.

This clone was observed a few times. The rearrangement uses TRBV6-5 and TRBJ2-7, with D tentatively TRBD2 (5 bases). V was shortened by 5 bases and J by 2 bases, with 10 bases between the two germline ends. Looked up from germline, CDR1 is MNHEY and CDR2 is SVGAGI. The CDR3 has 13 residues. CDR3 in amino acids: CASSDRGAYEQYF. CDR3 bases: TGTGCCAGCAGTGACCGGGGAGCCTACGAGCAGTACTTC.

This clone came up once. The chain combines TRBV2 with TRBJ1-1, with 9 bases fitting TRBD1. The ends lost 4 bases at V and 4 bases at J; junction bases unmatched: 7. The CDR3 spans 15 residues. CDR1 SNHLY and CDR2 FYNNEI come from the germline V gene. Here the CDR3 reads CASSVGQGSGTEAFF. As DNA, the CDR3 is TGTGCCAGCAGTGTCGGACAGGGGTCGGGCACTGAAGCTTTCTTT. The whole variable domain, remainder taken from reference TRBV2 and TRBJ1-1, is EPEVTQTPSHQVTQMGQEVILRCVPISNHLYFYWYRQILGQKVEFLVSFYNNEISEKSEIFDDQFSVERPDGSNFTLKIRSTKLEDSAMYFCASSVGQGSGTEAFFGQGTRLTVV.

The CDR3 DNA sequence: TGTGCCATCAGCCCAAAGAACACTGAAGCTTTCTTT. It specifies CAISPKNTEAFF. V gene TRBV10-3 combines with J gene TRBJ1-1; D gene ambiguous. The CDR3 has 12 residues. Trimming left V 6 bases short and J 1 base short, with 6 bases between. Germline V CDR1 and CDR2: ENHRY, SYGVKD.